This T cell receptor (beta chain) was obtained from a study of CD4+ T cells in melanoma. General observations from the study: Neoantigen-specific CD4+ T cells in melanoma reportedly had diverse differentiation states. A reported correlation linked neoantigen-specific CD4+ T cells to CD8+, macrophage and B cell function.

TCRdb's copy holds only in-frame clones and misses some; the assay was immunoSEQ multiplex PCR. The repertoire holds 9,000 to 10,000 clones, about three quarters seen once, with about a quarter in the top ten. The trim removed 2 bases at V and 2 bases at J, leaving 3 bases unmatched. The CDR3 covers 15 residues. CDR1 SGDLS and CDR2 YYNGEE come from the germline V gene. This clone was picked up one time. Its antigen remains unknown. Sample: tumor tissue. The sequence was collected from a human donor with melanoma. V is TRBV9 and J is TRBJ2-3; 9 bases map to TRBD2. In nucleotides, the CDR3 is TGTGCCAGCAGCGTGAGCGGGGGGAACACAGATACGCAGTATTTT. This gives the protein CASSVSGGNTDTQYF.